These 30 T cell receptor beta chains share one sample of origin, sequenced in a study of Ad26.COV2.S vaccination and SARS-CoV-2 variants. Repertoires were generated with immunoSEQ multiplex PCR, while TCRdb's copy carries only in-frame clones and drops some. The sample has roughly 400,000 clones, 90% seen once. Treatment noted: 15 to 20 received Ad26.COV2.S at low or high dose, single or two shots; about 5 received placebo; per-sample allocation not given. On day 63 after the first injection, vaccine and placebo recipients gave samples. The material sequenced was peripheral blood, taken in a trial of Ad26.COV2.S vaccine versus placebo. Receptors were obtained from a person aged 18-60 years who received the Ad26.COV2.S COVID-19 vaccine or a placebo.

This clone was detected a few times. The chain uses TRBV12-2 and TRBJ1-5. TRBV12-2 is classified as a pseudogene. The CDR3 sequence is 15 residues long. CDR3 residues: CASRQTGGGNQPQHF. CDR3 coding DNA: TGTGCAAGTCGCCAAACCGGGGGAGGCAATCAGCCCCAGCATTTT.

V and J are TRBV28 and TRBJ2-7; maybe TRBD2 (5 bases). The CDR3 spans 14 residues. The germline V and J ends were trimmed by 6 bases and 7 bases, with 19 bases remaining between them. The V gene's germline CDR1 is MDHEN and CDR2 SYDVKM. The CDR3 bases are TGTGCCAGCAGGGGAGTAGCAGCTCCTTGGGAGCAGTACTTC. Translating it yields CASRGVAAPWEQYF.

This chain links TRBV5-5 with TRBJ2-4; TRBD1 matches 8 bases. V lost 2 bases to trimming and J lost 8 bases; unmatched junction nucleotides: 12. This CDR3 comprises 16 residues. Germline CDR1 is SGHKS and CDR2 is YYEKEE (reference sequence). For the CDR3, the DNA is TGTGCCAGCAGCTTCTATTCAGGGGGCGGGTTGGACATTCAGTACTTC. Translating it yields CASSFYSGGGLDIQYF.

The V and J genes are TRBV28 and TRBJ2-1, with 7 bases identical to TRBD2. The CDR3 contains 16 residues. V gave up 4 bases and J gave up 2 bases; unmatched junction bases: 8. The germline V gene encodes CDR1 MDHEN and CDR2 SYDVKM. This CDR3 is CASSSPGRLPYNEQFF. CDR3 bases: TGTGCCAGCAGTTCCCCCGGGAGGCTGCCCTACAATGAGCAGTTCTTC.

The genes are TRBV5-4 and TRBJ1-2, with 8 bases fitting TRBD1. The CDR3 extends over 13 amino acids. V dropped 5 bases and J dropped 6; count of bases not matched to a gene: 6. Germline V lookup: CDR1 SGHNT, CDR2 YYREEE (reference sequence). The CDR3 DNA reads TGTGCCAGCAGTAGGGGACAGGTGGATGGCTACACCTTC. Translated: CASSRGQVDGYTF.

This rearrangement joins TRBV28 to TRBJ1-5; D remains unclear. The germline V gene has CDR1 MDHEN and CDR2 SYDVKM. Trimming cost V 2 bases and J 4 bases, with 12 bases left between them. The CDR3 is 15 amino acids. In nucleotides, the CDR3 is TGTGCCAGCAGTTTACCCCCAGAGCTAAATCAGCCCCAGCATTTT. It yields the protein CASSLPPELNQPQHF.

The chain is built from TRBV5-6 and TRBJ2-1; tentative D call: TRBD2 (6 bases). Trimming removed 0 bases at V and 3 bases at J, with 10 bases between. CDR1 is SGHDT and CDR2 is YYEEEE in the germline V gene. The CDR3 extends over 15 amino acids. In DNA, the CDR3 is TGTGCCAGCAGCTTGGTCGGGAGAAGCTACAATGAGCAGTTCTTC. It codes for CASSLVGRSYNEQFF.

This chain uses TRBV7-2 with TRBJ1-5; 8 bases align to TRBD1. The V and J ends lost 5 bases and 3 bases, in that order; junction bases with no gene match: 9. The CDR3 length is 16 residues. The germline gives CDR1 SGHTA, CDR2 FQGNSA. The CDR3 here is CASSTSTTGVNQPQHF. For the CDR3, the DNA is TGTGCCAGCAGCACTAGTACGACAGGGGTCAATCAGCCCCAGCATTTT.

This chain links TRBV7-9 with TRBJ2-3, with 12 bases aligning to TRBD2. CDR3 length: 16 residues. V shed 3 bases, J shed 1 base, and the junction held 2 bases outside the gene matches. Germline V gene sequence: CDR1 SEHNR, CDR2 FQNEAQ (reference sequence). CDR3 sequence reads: CASSFLAGGGTDTQYF. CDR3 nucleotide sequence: TGTGCCAGCAGCTTCCTAGCGGGGGGGGGCACAGATACGCAGTATTTT.

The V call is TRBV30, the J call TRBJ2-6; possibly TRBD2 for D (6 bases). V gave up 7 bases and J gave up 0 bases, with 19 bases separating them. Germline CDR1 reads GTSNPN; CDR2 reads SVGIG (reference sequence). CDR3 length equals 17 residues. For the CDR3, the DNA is TGTGCCTTGGAGGTCGGGGGAGTAAGCTCTGGGGCCAACGTCCTGACTTTC. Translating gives CALEVGGVSSGANVLTF. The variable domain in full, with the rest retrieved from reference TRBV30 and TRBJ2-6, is SQTIHQWPATLVQPVGSPLSLECTVEGTSNPNLYWYRQAAGRGLQLLFYSVGIGQISSEVPQNLSASRPQDRQFILSSKKLLLSDSGFYLCALEVGGVSSGANVLTFGAGSRLTVL.

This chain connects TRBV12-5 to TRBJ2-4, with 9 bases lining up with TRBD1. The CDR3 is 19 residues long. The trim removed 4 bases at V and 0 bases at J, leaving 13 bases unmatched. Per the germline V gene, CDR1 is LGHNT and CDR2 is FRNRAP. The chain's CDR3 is CASGSPRDRAYLAKNIQYF. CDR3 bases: TGTGCTAGTGGTTCCCCTCGGGACAGGGCATATTTAGCCAAAAACATTCAGTACTTC.

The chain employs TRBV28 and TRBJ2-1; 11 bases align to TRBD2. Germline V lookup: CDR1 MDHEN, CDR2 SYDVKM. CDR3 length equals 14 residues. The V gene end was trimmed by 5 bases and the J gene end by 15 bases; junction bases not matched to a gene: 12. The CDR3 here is CASSLAGTSGLAFF. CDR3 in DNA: TGTGCCAGCAGTCTCGCGGGGACTAGCGGATTGGCGTTCTTC. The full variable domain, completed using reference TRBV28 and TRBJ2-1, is DVKVTQSSRYLVKRTGEKVFLECVQDMDHENMFWYRQDPGLGLRLIYFSYDVKMKEKGDIPEGYSVSREKKERFSLILESASTNQTSMYLCASSLAGTSGLAFFGPGTRLTVL.

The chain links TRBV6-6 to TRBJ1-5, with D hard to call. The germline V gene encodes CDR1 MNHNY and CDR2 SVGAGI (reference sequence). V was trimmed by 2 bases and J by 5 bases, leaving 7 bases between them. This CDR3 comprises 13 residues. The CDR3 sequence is CASSYRTHQPQHF. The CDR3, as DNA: TGTGCCAGCAGTTACAGGACCCATCAGCCCCAGCATTTT.

Written as DNA, the CDR3 is TGCAGTGCTAGTGGTGATAGCGACAATGAGCAGTTCTTC. It translates to CSASGDSDNEQFF. The J gene is TRBJ2-1, the V gene TRBV20-1; tentative D call: TRBD2 (5 bases). The germline CDR1 and CDR2 sequences are DFQATT and SNEGSKA (reference sequence). The CDR3 loop spans 13 amino acids. V shed 3 bases and J shed 5 bases, with 11 bases lying between them.

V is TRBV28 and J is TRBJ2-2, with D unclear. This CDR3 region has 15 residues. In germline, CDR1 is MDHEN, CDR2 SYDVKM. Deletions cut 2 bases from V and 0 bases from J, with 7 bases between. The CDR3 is CASSLSRPNTGELFF. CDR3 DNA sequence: TGTGCCAGCAGTTTAAGCAGGCCGAACACCGGGGAGCTGTTTTTT.

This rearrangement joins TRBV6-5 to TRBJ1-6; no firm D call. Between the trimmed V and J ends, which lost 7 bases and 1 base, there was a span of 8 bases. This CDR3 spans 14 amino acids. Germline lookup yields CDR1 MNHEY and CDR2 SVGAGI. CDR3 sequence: CASTVGSYNSPLHF. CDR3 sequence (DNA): TGTGCCAGCACGGTTGGGTCCTATAATTCACCCCTCCACTTT.

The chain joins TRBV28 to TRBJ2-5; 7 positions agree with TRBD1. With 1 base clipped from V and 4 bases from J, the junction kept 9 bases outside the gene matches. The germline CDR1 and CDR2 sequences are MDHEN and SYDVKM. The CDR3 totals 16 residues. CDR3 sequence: CASSLFDRVVRETQYF. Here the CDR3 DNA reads TGTGCCAGCAGTTTATTTGACAGGGTGGTTCGAGAGACCCAGTACTTC.

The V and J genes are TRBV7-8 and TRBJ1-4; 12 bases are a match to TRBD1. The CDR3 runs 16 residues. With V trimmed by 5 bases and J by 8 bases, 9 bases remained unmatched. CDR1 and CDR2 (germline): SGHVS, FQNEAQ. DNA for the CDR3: TGTGCCAGCAGCCCATCGGGACAGGGGGCGCGGGAAAAACTGTTTTTT. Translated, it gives CASSPSGQGAREKLFF. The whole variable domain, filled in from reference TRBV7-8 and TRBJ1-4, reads GAGVSQSPRYKVAKRGQDVALRCDPISGHVSLFWYQQALGQGPEFLTYFQNEAQLDKSGLPSDRFFAERPEGSVSTLKIQRTQQEDSAVYLCASSPSGQGAREKLFFGSGTQLSVL.

The CDR3 loop is CASSITSGRTPFF. Written as DNA, the CDR3 is TGTGCCAGTAGTATAACTAGCGGGAGGACCCCGTTCTTC. The genes are TRBV19 and TRBJ2-1, with TRBD2 identical over 12 bases. Trimming removed 2 bases from V and 15 bases from J; junction bases left unmatched: 5. The CDR3 is 13 residues long. Per the germline V gene, CDR1 is LNHDA and CDR2 is SQIVND (reference sequence).

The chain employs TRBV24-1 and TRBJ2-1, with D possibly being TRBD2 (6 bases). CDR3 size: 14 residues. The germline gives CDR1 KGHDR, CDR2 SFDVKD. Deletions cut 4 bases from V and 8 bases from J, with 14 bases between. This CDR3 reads CATSDREGGDEQFF. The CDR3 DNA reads TGTGCCACCAGTGACAGAGAGGGAGGAGATGAGCAGTTCTTC.

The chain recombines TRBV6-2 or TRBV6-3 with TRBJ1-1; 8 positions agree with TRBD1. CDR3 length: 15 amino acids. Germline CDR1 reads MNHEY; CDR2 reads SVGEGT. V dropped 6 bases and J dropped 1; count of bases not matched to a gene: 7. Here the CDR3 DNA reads TGTGCCAGCAGCCCCCGACAGGGGCCGAACACTGAAGCTTTCTTT. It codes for CASSPRQGPNTEAFF.

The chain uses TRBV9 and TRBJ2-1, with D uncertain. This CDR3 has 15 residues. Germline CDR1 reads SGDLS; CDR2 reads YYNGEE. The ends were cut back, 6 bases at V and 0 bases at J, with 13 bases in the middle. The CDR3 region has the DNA TGTGCCAGCACCAAAGACGGGTCCTCCTACAATGAGCAGTTCTTC. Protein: CASTKDGSSYNEQFF.

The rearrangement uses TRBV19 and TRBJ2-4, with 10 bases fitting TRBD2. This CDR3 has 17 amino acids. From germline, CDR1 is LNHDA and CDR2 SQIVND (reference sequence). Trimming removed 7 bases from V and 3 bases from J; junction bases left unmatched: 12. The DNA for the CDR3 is TGTGCCAGTACTTCAGGATCCAGCGGGAGGGGCAAAAACATTCAGTACTTC. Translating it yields CASTSGSSGRGKNIQYF. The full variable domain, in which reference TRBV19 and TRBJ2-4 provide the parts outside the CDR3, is DGGITQSPKYLFRKEGQNVTLSCEQNLNHDAMYWYRQDPGQGLRLIYYSQIVNDFQKGDIAEGYSVSREKKESFPLTVTSAQKNPTAFYLCASTSGSSGRGKNIQYFGAGTRLSVL.

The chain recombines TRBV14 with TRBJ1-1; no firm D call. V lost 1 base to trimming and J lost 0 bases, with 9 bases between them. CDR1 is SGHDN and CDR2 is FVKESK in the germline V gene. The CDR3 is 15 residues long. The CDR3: CASSQGIGLNTEAFF. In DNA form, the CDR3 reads TGTGCCAGCAGCCAAGGTATAGGGCTGAACACTGAAGCTTTCTTT.

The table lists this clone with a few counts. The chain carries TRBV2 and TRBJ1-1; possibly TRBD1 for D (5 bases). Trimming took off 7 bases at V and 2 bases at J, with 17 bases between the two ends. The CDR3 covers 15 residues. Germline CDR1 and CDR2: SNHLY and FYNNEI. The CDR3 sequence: CASTPDTYRNTEAFF. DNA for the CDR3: TGTGCCAGCACCCCGGACACCTACAGAAACACTGAAGCTTTCTTT.

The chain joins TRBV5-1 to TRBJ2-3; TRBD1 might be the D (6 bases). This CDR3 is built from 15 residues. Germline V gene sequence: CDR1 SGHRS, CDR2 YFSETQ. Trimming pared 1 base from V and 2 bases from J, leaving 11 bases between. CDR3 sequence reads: CASSLSRGYTDTQYF. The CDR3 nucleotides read TGCGCCAGCAGCTTGAGCAGGGGATACACAGATACGCAGTATTTT.

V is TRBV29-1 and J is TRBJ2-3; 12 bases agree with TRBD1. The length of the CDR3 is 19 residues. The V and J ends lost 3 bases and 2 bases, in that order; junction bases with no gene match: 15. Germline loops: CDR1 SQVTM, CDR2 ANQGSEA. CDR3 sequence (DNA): TGCAGCGTTGATATGGGACAGGGGGCCCCCGGGCTTGCCACAGATACGCAGTATTTT. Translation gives CSVDMGQGAPGLATDTQYF.

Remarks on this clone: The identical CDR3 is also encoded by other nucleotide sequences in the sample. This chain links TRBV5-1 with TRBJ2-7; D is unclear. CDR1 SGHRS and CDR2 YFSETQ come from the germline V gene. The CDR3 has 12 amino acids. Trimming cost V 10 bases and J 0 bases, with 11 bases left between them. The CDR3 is CASRTDSYEQYF. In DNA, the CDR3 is TGCGCCTCGCGGACGGACTCCTACGAGCAGTACTTC. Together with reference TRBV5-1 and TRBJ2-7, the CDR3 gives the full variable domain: KAGVTQTPRYLIKTRGQQVTLSCSPISGHRSVSWYQQTPGQGLQFLFEYFSETQRNKGNFPGRFSGRQFSNSRSEMNVSTLELGDSALYLCASRTDSYEQYFGPGTRLTVT.

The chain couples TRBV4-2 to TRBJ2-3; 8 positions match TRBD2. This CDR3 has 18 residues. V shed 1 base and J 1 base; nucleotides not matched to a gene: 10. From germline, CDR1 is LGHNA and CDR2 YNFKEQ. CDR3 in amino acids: CASSQVSGRGEGTDTQYF. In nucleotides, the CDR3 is TGTGCCAGCAGCCAAGTGAGCGGGAGAGGAGAGGGCACAGATACGCAGTATTTT.

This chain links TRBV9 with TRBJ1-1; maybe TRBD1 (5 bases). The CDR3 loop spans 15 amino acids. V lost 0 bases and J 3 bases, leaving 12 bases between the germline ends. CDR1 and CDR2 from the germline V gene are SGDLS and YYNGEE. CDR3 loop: CASSVEGRADTEAFF. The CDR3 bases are TGTGCCAGCAGCGTAGAGGGCAGGGCGGACACTGAAGCTTTCTTT.